One sample yielded the 18 T cell receptor beta chains listed below, sequenced in a study of T cell responses to AZD1222 COVID-19 vaccine. Method: immunoSEQ multiplex PCR; TCRdb's copy keeps in-frame clones and lacks some. The sample consists of roughly 200,000 clones, 85% to 95% of them appearing once. The material sequenced was peripheral blood, taken on day 0 of AZD1222 vaccination. These receptors were obtained from an adult in good health.

DNA of the CDR3: TGTGCCAGCTCCCAGGACAGGGGTGACACTGAAGCTTTCTTT. It yields the protein CASSQDRGDTEAFF. The V call is TRBV18, the J call TRBJ1-1; 9 bases are shared with TRBD1. V dropped 6 bases and J dropped 3; count of bases not matched to a gene: 5. The CDR3 sequence is 14 residues long. CDR1 is KGHSH and CDR2 is LQKENI in the germline V gene.

The chain recombines TRBV24-1 with TRBJ1-1; 8 bases match TRBD1. V dropped 4 bases and J dropped 5; count of bases not matched to a gene: 2. Germline assignment: CDR1 KGHDR and CDR2 SFDVKD. The CDR3 extends over 13 amino acids. CDR3 in amino acids: CATSERTGTEAFF. In DNA, the CDR3 is TGTGCCACCAGTGAACGGACAGGGACTGAAGCTTTCTTT.

V usage is TRBV18 and J usage is TRBJ1-2, with D uncertain. The ends were cut back, 0 bases at V and 2 bases at J, with 13 bases in the middle. Germline CDR1 KGHSH, CDR2 LQKENI. The CDR3 is made up of 16 amino acids. CDR3 protein: CASSPPVSTRNYGYTF. CDR3 nucleotide sequence: TGTGCCAGCTCACCACCGGTTTCGACGAGAAACTATGGCTACACCTTC.

The chain joins TRBV6-5 to TRBJ1-1, with D unresolved. This CDR3 is 12 amino acids long. CDR1 is MNHEY and CDR2 is SVGAGI in the germline V gene. Trimming stripped 8 bases from V and 1 base from J, with 8 bases between. CDR3 sequence: CASGQRNTEAFF. The CDR3 coding sequence is TGTGCCAGCGGGCAGCGGAACACTGAAGCTTTCTTT.

V usage is TRBV19 and J usage is TRBJ2-1; 8 bases align to TRBD2. CDR3 length: 17 residues. Germline trimming cut 4 bases from V and 1 base from J; bases unmatched to any gene: 9. From germline, CDR1 is LNHDA and CDR2 SQIVND (reference sequence). The CDR3 DNA is TGTGCCAGTAGTAAAGTGAGCGGGGGCCCATCCTACAATGAGCAGTTCTTC. Its translation is CASSKVSGGPSYNEQFF.

A remark on this clone: Other nucleotide sequences from this sample produce the same CDR3. The V gene is TRBV5-1, the J gene TRBJ1-2; D unclear. The V and J ends lost 1 base and 2 bases respectively, with 3 bases between them. The CDR3 totals 12 residues. From germline, CDR1 is SGHRS and CDR2 YFSETQ. CDR3 coding DNA: TGCGCCAGCAGCTTGACAAACTATGGCTACACCTTC. This codes for CASSLTNYGYTF.

The chain employs TRBV2 and TRBJ1-2, with D possibly TRBD1 on 6 matching bases. The V end was cut by 7 bases, the J end by 6 bases, with 21 bases between. Germline CDR1 SNHLY, CDR2 FYNNEI. The CDR3 is 15 amino acids. The CDR3 DNA reads as TGTGCCAGCACTCTAAAGGGCCAGGGGACTAATGGCTACACCTTC. It encodes CASTLKGQGTNGYTF.

The chain links TRBV6-5 to TRBJ1-2; D gene uncertain. Trimming left V 6 bases short and J 2 bases short, with 13 bases between. Germline CDR1 is MNHEY and CDR2 is SVGAGI. The CDR3 consists of 14 residues. In nucleotides, the CDR3 is TGTGCCAGCAGGGACGATTCGTCCAACTATGGCTACACCTTC. This translates into CASRDDSSNYGYTF.

This chain connects TRBV10-3 to TRBJ2-2; 13 bases line up with TRBD2. Germline CDR1 and CDR2: ENHRY and SYGVKD. The trim removed 7 bases at V and 2 bases at J, leaving 4 bases unmatched. The CDR3 is 16 amino acids. CDR3 nucleotide sequence: TGTGCCATCAAGGGACTAGCGGGGAGTAACACCGGGGAGCTGTTTTTT. Protein product: CAIKGLAGSNTGELFF.

This clone was detected only once. V gene TRBV3-1 (or the pseudogene TRBV3-2) combines with J gene TRBJ2-4; D not resolved. Germline V gene lookup returns CDR1 LGHDT and CDR2 YNNKEL (reference sequence). V was clipped by 0 bases and J by 0 bases, with 9 bases between them. The CDR3 runs 16 residues. In DNA form, the CDR3 reads TGTGCCAGCAGCCAAGATCTAGGTTTAGCCAAAAACATTCAGTACTTC. Encoded protein: CASSQDLGLAKNIQYF.

This chain connects TRBV7-3 to TRBJ1-1; D is unclear. Germline V lookup: CDR1 SGHTA, CDR2 FQGTGA. Trimming removed 1 base at V and 3 bases at J, with 9 bases between. This CDR3 has 14 amino acids. CDR3 in DNA: TGTGCCAGCAGCTTAAAACGAGGGTACACTGAAGCTTTCTTT. This gives the protein CASSLKRGYTEAFF.

The chain joins TRBV5-1 to TRBJ2-5; 11 bases are a match to TRBD2. Germline loops: CDR1 SGHRS, CDR2 YFSETQ. CDR3 length: 17 residues. Trimming cost V 0 bases and J 5 bases; bases outside gene matches: 9. The CDR3: CASSLGLAGGWSETQYF. The CDR3, as DNA: TGCGCCAGCAGCTTGGGGCTAGCGGGGGGCTGGTCGGAGACCCAGTACTTC.

The chain recombines TRBV9 with TRBJ1-5; D not certain. Germline assignment: CDR1 SGDLS and CDR2 YYNGEE. V was pared by 0 bases and J by 2 bases, with 9 bases between. The CDR3 length is 15 residues. The CDR3 DNA sequence: TGTGCCAGCAGCGTAGGTTTCAGGCGCAATCAGCCCCAGCATTTT. The encoded protein is CASSVGFRRNQPQHF.

The chain has TRBV4-1 and TRBJ2-1; D not resolved. Trimming stripped 0 bases from V and 11 bases from J, with 14 bases between. The length of the CDR3 is 14 residues. The germline CDR1 and CDR2 sequences are MGHRA and YSYEKL. The CDR3 DNA follows: TGCGCCAGCAGCCAAGATCAAGGCGACCGGCAGCAGTTCTTC. Translating it yields CASSQDQGDRQQFF.

This clone appeared once. The chain carries TRBV5-1 and TRBJ1-2; possibly TRBD1 for D (6 bases). Germline CDR1 is SGHRS and CDR2 is YFSETQ. Trimming removed 4 bases at V and 11 bases at J, with 21 bases between. This CDR3 is 14 amino acids long. CDR3 in DNA: TGCGCCAGCAGCCCAGATCCGGGACAAGGAAGTTACACCTTC. This gives the protein CASSPDPGQGSYTF.

The J gene is TRBJ1-4, the V gene TRBV7-9; 9 positions agree with TRBD1. Germline lookup yields CDR1 SEHNR and CDR2 FQNEAQ (reference sequence). This CDR3 is 14 amino acids long. The V and J ends lost 5 bases and 3 bases, in that order; junction bases with no gene match: 1. The CDR3 nucleotides are TGTGCCAGCAGCCGGACAGGGGCTAATGAAAAACTGTTTTTT. Its translation: CASSRTGANEKLFF.

The chain joins TRBV5-4 to TRBJ1-2, with a weak D call TRBD1 (5 bases). Trimming took 0 bases from V and 2 from J, leaving 11 bases between them. Germline-derived CDR1 and CDR2 are SGHNT and YYREEE (reference sequence). The CDR3 consists of 15 residues. The CDR3 nucleotides read TGTGCCAGCAGCTTGGCGGGACGGATAAACTATGGCTACACCTTC. Translation: CASSLAGRINYGYTF.

This sequence joins TRBV7-2 and TRBJ2-1; D unresolved. The CDR3 contains 12 residues. The germline V gene has CDR1 SGHTA and CDR2 FQGNSA. V was clipped by 4 bases and J by 13 bases, with 14 bases between them. The CDR3 sequence is CASSSNRAAQFF. The DNA of the CDR3 is TGTGCCAGCAGCTCGAACCGGGCAGCTCAGTTCTTC.